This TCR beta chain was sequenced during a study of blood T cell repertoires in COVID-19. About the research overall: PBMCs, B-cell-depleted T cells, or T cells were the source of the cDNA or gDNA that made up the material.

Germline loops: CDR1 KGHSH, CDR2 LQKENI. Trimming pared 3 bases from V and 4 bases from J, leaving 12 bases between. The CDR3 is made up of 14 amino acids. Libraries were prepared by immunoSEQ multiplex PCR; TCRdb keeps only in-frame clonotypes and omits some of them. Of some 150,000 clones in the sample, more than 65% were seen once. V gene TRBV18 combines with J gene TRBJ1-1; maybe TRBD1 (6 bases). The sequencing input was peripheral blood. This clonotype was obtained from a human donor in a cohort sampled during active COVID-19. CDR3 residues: CASSPPGVSTEAFF. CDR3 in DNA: TGTGCCAGCTCACCTCCAGGGGTGAGCACTGAAGCTTTCTTT.